The 14 T cell receptor beta chains below come from one sample, sequenced in a study of blood T cell repertoires in COVID-19. The repertoire was sequenced with immunoSEQ multiplex PCR; TCRdb's copy has only in-frame clones and lacks some. The sample gives over 200,000 clones, more than 75% of which show up once; over 3% is in the top ten. The sample taken for sequencing was peripheral blood. All receptors derive from a woman in her thirties who had recovered from COVID-19.

The V gene is TRBV25-1, the J gene TRBJ2-2, with 8 bases that match TRBD1. CDR1 and CDR2 (germline): MGHDK, SYGVNS. The trim removed 8 bases at V and 4 bases at J, leaving 9 bases unmatched. The CDR3 is 15 residues long. The CDR3 DNA is TGTGCCAGCGGTCCTCCAGGGGGCTCCACCGGGGAGCTGTTTTTT. It codes for CASGPPGGSTGELFF.

The V gene is TRBV7-3, the J gene TRBJ2-6; 8 bases fit TRBD1. The CDR3 extends over 24 amino acids. CDR1 SGHTA and CDR2 FQGTGA come from the germline V gene. V lost 0 bases, J lost 1 base, and 23 bases stayed unmatched. CDR3 sequence (DNA): TGTGCCAGCAGCTTAACGTCAGGGAGAAGACAGGGGCAGTTGTTGGGGTCTGGGGCCAACGTCCTGACTTTC. Residues: CASSLTSGRRQGQLLGSGANVLTF.

The chain combines TRBV28 with TRBJ1-5; the match to TRBD1 covers 7 bases. V dropped 6 bases and J dropped 3; count of bases not matched to a gene: 14. CDR3 length equals 17 residues. CDR1 is MDHEN and CDR2 is SYDVKM in the germline V gene. CDR3 sequence: CASSPVLGRGDNQPQHF. The CDR3 region has the DNA TGTGCCAGCAGCCCCGTTCTCGGCAGGGGGGACAATCAGCCCCAGCATTTT.

This clone was counted once. This sequence joins TRBV6-1 and TRBJ2-5; D might be TRBD1 (6 bases). This CDR3 region has 10 residues. V was cut by 3 bases and J by 14 bases, with 10 bases left in between. Germline lookup yields CDR1 MNHNS and CDR2 SASEGT. As DNA, the CDR3 is TGTGCCAGCAGTGAGGGGGCCGGTTACTTC. Translating gives CASSEGAGYF.

The rearrangement uses TRBV4-3 and TRBJ2-2; TRBD2 aligns across 9 bases. Looked up from germline, CDR1 is LGHNA and CDR2 is YSLEER. The CDR3 extends over 17 amino acids. J lost 3 bases, V lost 4 bases, and 9 bases had no gene match. The DNA for the CDR3 is TGCGCCAGCAGCCTCGACACGCGGGGGGGTTACACCGGGGAGCTGTTTTTT. It yields the protein CASSLDTRGGYTGELFF.

The genes are TRBV29-1 and TRBJ1-2; 9 positions match TRBD1. CDR1 is SQVTM and CDR2 is ANQGSEA in the germline V gene. This CDR3 has 16 residues. The junction had 8 bases not matched to a gene; V was cut back by 2 bases and J by 1 base. CDR3 sequence reads: CSVEKGTGYLNYGYTF. CDR3 coding DNA: TGCAGCGTTGAAAAGGGGACAGGGTACCTTAACTATGGCTACACCTTC. The variable domain in full, with the rest retrieved from reference TRBV29-1 and TRBJ1-2, is SAVISQKPSRDICQRGTSLTIQCQVDSQVTMMFWYRQQPGQSLTLIATANQGSEATYESGFVIDKFPISRPNLTFSTLTVSNMSPEDSSIYLCSVEKGTGYLNYGYTFGSGTRLTVV.

This clone was seen once. The rearrangement uses TRBV13 and TRBJ1-1; 7 bases line up with TRBD1. This CDR3 spans 14 amino acids. Germline CDR1 and CDR2: PRHDT and FYEKMQ (reference sequence). The V and J ends lost 5 bases and 1 base, in that order; junction bases with no gene match: 4. The CDR3: CASSLTGSNTEAFF. The CDR3 DNA follows: TGTGCCAGCAGCCTGACAGGGTCGAACACTGAAGCTTTCTTT. Variable domain in full (rest from reference TRBV13 and TRBJ1-1): AAGVIQSPRHLIKEKRETATLKCYPIPRHDTVYWYQQGPGQDPQFLISFYEKMQSDKGSIPDRFSAQQFSDYHSELNMSSLELGDSALYFCASSLTGSNTEAFFGQGTRLTVV.

The rearrangement uses TRBV11-2 and TRBJ2-3; TRBD1 matches at 7 bases. The CDR3 contains 14 residues. V was pared by 5 bases and J by 7 bases, with 9 bases of the junction left unmatched. Germline CDR1 reads SGHAT; CDR2 reads FQNNGV. CDR3 sequence: CASSPRQGGYTQYF. The CDR3 DNA reads TGTGCCAGCAGCCCTAGACAGGGCGGGTATACGCAGTATTTT.

This chain joins TRBV20-1 and TRBJ2-7, with D unclear. The CDR3 extends over 10 amino acids. The germline V gene encodes CDR1 DFQATT and CDR2 SNEGSKA (reference sequence). Trimming left V 6 bases short and J 6 bases short, with 9 bases between. The CDR3 coding sequence is TGCAGTGCGGTTTCTAGCGAGCAGTACTTC. Its protein is CSAVSSEQYF.

The V gene is TRBV7-9, the J gene TRBJ2-2; D is uncertain. Germline lookup yields CDR1 SEHNR and CDR2 FQNEAQ (reference sequence). The V gene lost 1 base and the J gene lost 6 bases, with 9 bases spanning the gap. CDR3 length: 14 residues. CDR3 DNA: TGTGCCAGCAGCTTAGTACTCCCCGCCGGGGAGCTGTTTTTT. Translated, it gives CASSLVLPAGELFF.

J is TRBJ2-3 and V is TRBV6-1, with a possible D match to TRBD2 (7 bases). V lost 3 bases to trimming and J lost 5 bases, with 15 bases between them. Per germline, CDR1 MNHNS and CDR2 SASEGT. CDR3 length: 15 amino acids. This chain's CDR3 is CASSDRRGARDTQYF. In DNA, the CDR3 is TGTGCCAGCAGTGACCGCCGGGGGGCCCGAGATACGCAGTATTTT.

Only one count was recorded for this clone. The chain links TRBV27 to TRBJ1-1, with 8 positions matching TRBD1. V lost 5 bases, J lost 4 bases, and 18 bases stayed unmatched. Germline values: CDR1 MNHEY, CDR2 SMNVEV (reference sequence). The CDR3 covers 18 residues. The CDR3 loop is CASSPPRDRPKRATEAFF. The CDR3 DNA is TGTGCCAGCAGTCCGCCTCGGGACAGGCCGAAGCGGGCCACTGAAGCTTTCTTT.

The chain carries TRBV7-3 and TRBJ2-1; 13 bases are shared with TRBD2. Trimming took 2 bases from V and 6 from J; bases not matched to a gene: 1. Germline V gene sequence: CDR1 SGHTA, CDR2 FQGTGA. The CDR3 is made up of 15 amino acids. DNA of the CDR3: TGTGCCAGCAGCTTAGGGACTAGCGGGGCCAATGAGCAGTTCTTC. Translated: CASSLGTSGANEQFF.

The genes are TRBV11-2 and TRBJ2-2; maybe TRBD2 (6 bases). Germline CDR1 is SGHAT and CDR2 is FQNNGV. The CDR3 has 17 amino acids. V was cut by 1 base and J by 1 base, with 13 bases left in between. The CDR3 coding sequence is TGTGCCAGCAGCTTAGGGTTACGGGGGTTGAACACCGGGGAGCTGTTTTTT. Translated, it gives CASSLGLRGLNTGELFF.